The clone carrying this T cell receptor (beta chain) was found a few times. Produced via immunoSEQ multiplex PCR; TCRdb's table is partial and in-frame only. The sample comprises about 490,000 clones, 70% to 85% of which are singletons, and about 11% rests with the top ten. This record comes from a study of shared clonotypes between healthy human individuals. J was trimmed by 2 bases and V by 3 bases; bases with no gene match: 12. Germline CDR1 LNHDA, CDR2 SQIVND (reference sequence). The CDR3 runs 18 residues. The clonotype originates from a woman aged 40 to 50 in good health. Some clones in this sample may be carry-over from other donors' samples. Sequences were obtained from PBMCs. The chain recombines TRBV19 with TRBJ2-3; the match to TRBD1 covers 9 bases. The CDR3 protein is CASSMQAGGTGTTDTQYF. CDR3 nucleotides: TGTGCCAGTAGTATGCAGGCAGGGGGGACAGGGACCACAGATACGCAGTATTTT.